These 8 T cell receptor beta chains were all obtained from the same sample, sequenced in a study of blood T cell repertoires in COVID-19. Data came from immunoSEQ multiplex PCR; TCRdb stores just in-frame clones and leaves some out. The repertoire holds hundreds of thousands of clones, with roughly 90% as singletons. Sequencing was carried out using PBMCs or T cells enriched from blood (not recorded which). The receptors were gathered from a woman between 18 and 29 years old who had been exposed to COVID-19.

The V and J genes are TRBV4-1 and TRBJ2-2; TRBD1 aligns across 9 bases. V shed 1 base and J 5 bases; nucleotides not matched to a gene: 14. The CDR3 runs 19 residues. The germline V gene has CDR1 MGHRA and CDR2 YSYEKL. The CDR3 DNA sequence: TGCGCCAGCAGCCAAGTCAGTACCGGGACAGGGAAAGAAACCGGGGAGCTGTTTTTT. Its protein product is CASSQVSTGTGKETGELFF.

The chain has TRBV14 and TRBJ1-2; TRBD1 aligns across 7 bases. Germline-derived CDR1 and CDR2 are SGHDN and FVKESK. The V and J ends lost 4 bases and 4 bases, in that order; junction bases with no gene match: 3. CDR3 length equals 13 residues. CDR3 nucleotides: TGTGCCAGCAGCCCGGACAGGAGCTATGGCTACACCTTC. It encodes CASSPDRSYGYTF.

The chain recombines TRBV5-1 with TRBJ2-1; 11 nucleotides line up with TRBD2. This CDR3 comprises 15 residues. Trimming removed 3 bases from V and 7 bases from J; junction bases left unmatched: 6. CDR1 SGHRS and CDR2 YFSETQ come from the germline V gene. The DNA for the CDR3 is TGCGCCAGCAGCTCGCCGGGACTAGCGGTTAATGAGCAGTTCTTC. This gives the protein CASSSPGLAVNEQFF.

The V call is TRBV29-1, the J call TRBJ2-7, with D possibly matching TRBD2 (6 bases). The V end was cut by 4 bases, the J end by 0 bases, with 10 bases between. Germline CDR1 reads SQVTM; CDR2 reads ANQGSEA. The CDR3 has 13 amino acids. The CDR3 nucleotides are TGCAGCGTTGTATGGGGAGGCTCCTACGAGCAGTACTTC. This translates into CSVVWGGSYEQYF.

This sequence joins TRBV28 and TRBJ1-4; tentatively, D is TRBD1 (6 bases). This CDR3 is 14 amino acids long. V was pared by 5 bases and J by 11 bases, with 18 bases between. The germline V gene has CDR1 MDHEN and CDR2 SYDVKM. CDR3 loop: CASSRSSPQGKLFF. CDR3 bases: TGTGCCAGCAGTAGATCATCGCCTCAGGGGAAACTGTTTTTT.

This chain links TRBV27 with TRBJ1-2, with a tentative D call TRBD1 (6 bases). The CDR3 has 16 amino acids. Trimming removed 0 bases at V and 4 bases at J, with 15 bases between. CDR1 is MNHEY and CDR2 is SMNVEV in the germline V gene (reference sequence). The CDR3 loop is CASSLSGGGKFYGYTF. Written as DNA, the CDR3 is TGTGCCAGCAGTTTATCAGGGGGGGGGAAGTTCTATGGCTACACCTTC.

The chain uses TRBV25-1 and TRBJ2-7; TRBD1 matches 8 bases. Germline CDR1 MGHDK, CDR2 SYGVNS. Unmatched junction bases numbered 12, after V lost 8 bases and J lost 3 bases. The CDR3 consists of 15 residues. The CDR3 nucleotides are TGTGCCAGCTCCAGACCCGGGACAGGAAACTACGAGCAGTACTTC. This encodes CASSRPGTGNYEQYF.

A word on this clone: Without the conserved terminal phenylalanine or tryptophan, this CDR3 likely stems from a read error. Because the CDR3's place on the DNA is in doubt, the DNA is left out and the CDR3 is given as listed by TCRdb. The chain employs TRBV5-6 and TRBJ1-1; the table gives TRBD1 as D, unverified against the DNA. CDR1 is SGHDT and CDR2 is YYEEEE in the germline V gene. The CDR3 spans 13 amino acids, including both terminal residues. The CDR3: CASSLAGPQIHVI.